This TCR beta chain was retrieved from a study of long-term antiretroviral therapy in people with HIV. One or more pre-ART and two or more post-ART PBMC samples were available from each donor. The CDR3 sequence is 16 residues long. Trimming pared 1 base from V and 1 base from J, leaving 11 bases between. Germline CDR1 and CDR2: MGHRA and YSYEKL. Findings and caveats of the study: An increase in diversity followed ART, yet levels stayed below transplant donor controls. Older ART regimens may have been in use when blood was drawn between about 2004 and 2018. Participants lacked recorded data on ART adherence, viral resistance or therapy changes.

Sequencing used immunoSEQ v3.0 at survey level. The protocol was immunoSEQ multiplex PCR, while the TCRdb copy is restricted to in-frame clones and leaves out a portion. The repertoire holds about 28,000 clones, with approximately 85% as singletons. Worth noting for this clone: Its antigen is undetermined.

Sequences were derived from unsorted PBMCs, sampled 0.8 years before starting antiretroviral therapy. The gene calls are TRBV4-1 and TRBJ2-1; maybe TRBD2 (5 bases). The sequence was obtained from a man younger than 35 with HIV. CDR3 sequence: CASSQGPTGSYNEQFF. As DNA, the CDR3 is TGCGCCAGCAGCCAAGGGCCCACGGGATCCTACAATGAGCAGTTCTTC.